This T cell receptor (beta chain) originates from a study of blood T cell repertoires in COVID-19. The data were produced by immunoSEQ multiplex PCR, yet TCRdb's version contains in-frame clones alone and is incomplete. The sample holds fewer than 350,000 clones, more than 75% seen once. The V gene lost 1 base and the J gene lost 3 bases, with 10 bases spanning the gap. The CDR3 totals 14 residues. Germline CDR1 reads GTSNPN; CDR2 reads SVGIG (reference sequence). V is TRBV30 and J is TRBJ1-5, with a weak D call TRBD1 (5 bases). Sequenced material: peripheral blood. This TCR was recovered from a man aged 40-49 years with active or convalescent COVID-19. This chain's CDR3 is CAWSAGVHNQPQHF. CDR3 bases: TGTGCCTGGAGTGCGGGGGTCCACAATCAGCCCCAGCATTTT.